This T cell receptor beta chain was sequenced in a study of CD8+ T cells in alopecia areata (dated by TCRdb to 2017 to 2018). At the level of the whole study: Treated patients were enrolled in an open-label pilot trial of oral tofacitinib at 5 to 10 mg twice daily for moderate-to-severe alopecia areata. RNA was obtained with the PAXgene miRNA kit for fixed scalp, the miRNeasy kit for PBMCs, and the RNeasy kit for mouse skin. High-throughput TCRbeta sequencing was used to examine T cell clonal expansion in alopecia areata in both the C3H/HeJ mouse model and human patients. Patients stayed on tofacitinib for 6 to 18 months and then had 6 months of follow-up off drug so that delayed response and recurrence could be assessed. The SALT score, which quantifies the percentage of affected scalp surface area, was used to measure disease severity in treated patients. Tofacitinib-treated patients had biopsies at baseline and at 4 and 24 weeks of treatment, with a later scalp biopsy in several patients. In humans, TCRbeta sequencing was performed on scalp tissue and on sorted CD4+ and CD8+ peripheral blood T cells from healthy controls and from patients with patchy or totalis/universalis alopecia areata. Scalp clonality was compared across normal scalp (n=4), patchy alopecia areata scalp (n=8), and alopecia totalis/universalis scalp (n=8). TCRbeta CDR3 regions were amplified by immunoSEQ multiplex PCR with 35 Vbeta forward and 13 Jbeta reverse primers.

The CDR3 covers 14 residues, taking in both the cysteine and the phenylalanine. The read is trimmed to its CDR3 DNA, 42 bases read in frame from base 1. The CDR1 and CDR2 encoded by the germline V gene (reference sequence) are SEHNR and FQNEAQ. V drops 1 base and J drops 6 bases, leaving 10 bases in between. The protocol used for the library was the immunoSEQ multiplex PCR assay. RNA was extracted from all samples and reverse transcribed into cDNA, which served as template for TCR sequencing. First-strand cDNA was synthesized using SuperScript III with a 2:1 mix of oligo-dT and random hexamers. A synthetic immune receptor repertoire was used to measure amplification bias, and any remaining bias was corrected computationally. Concerning the study's data processing: After raw reads were preprocessed to remove errors, the CDR3 was defined following IMGT conventions as running from the conserved cysteine to phenylalanine. Clonality was calculated as 1 minus Shannon entropy normalized by log2 of the number of productive unique TCRs. Whether scalp clones were CD4 or CD8 was inferred by matching scalp TCRbeta sequences against CD4 and CD8 repertoires sorted from blood. TCRdb carries this immuneACCESS record with in-frame sequences only. Its versions omit some clonotypes, under half of them owing to an unresolved V gene in the studies checked, with the rest unexplained. D and trimming come from the DNA, and the V and J calls and clone size come from that table. The sample table records more than 95,000 clones; approximately 59% of these occur just once. The top ten clonotypes cover 25% to 35% of the sample.

This sample's time point label indicates: more than 3 weeks on oral tofacitinib. The treatment or condition label for this specimen denotes: oral pan-JAK inhibitor, 5-10 mg twice daily. Lesional scalp punch biopsies and peripheral blood were collected from alopecia areata patients. PBMCs were isolated by density centrifugation and stained for CD3, CD4 and CD8, and CD4+ and CD8+ T cells were sorted on a FACSAria. Note on this clone: Its antigen is not yet known. No qualities accompany the bases; no much larger clone lies one base away.

Overall study outcomes, separate from this receptor: Unlike mouse skin, where gammadelta T cells dominate, normal human skin contains resident alphabeta T cells that get sequenced too, which complicates analysis of the scalp TCR repertoire. During tofacitinib treatment, many expanded lesional clones stuck around in both scalp and blood, and this persistence may partly explain why relapse happens after treatment is stopped. Because the treated cohort was small and included a single nonresponder, larger studies are needed to assess links between baseline CD8+ expansion and response. Lesional scalp, especially in alopecia totalis/universalis, showed higher clonality and more expanded CD8+ clones than normal scalp, suggesting antigenic drive. Shared TCR sequences between patients were less evident than in mice, which may be partly attributable to HLA diversity in the patient population. Scalp clonality and the number of expanded CD8+ clones among the top 100 scalp clones were significantly decreased by tofacitinib.

Source: CD8+ T cells sorted from blood, taken at week 4, from a patient treated with tofacitinib. This clonotype was sampled from a human donor with alopecia areata. Recombination linked TRBV7-9 to TRBJ2-1; the D gene is unclear. The CDR3 is CASSLVPVFNEQFF. The nucleotide sequence reads as follows: TGTGCCAGCAGCTTAGTGCCAGTTTTCAATGAGCAGTTCTTC.